The rows below give T cell receptor beta chains drawn from one sample of a study of human T cells and chemical hapten exposure. MiXCR was run by TCRdb on the RACE reads, yielding one entry per CDR3 protein. The table lists about 54,000 distinct CDR3 sequences, 9.9% of them singletons. Sequencing was performed on whole blood, taken in connection with sensitization to the hapten diphenylcyclopropenone (DPC). These receptors all stem from a woman aged 50 to 60 with alopecia areata. Some clones in this sample may be carry-over from other donors' samples. CDR3s include the opening cysteine and the closing phenylalanine or tryptophan. The D gene is left open where the match is weak. Where a row states a size, it is once, few, many or the class of an expanded clone; other rows omit it.

D: -
J: TRBJ2-2
V: TRBV11-3
size: -
CDR3: CASSLSGYAGELFF
DNA: TGTGCCAGCAGCTTATCAGGGTACGCCGGGGAGCTGTTTTTT

D: -
J: TRBJ2-7
V: TRBV7-9
size: few
CDR3: CASSLETGRQYF
DNA: TGTGCCAGCAGCTTAGAGACAGGAAGGCAGTACTTC

D: -
J: TRBJ2-7
V: TRBV20-1
size: many
CDR3: CSAPQAGSPYEQYF
DNA: TGCAGTGCTCCTCAGGCGGGGAGTCCCTACGAGCAGTACTTC

D: -
J: TRBJ1-2
V: TRBV29-1
size: many
CDR3: CSVERTGAGNNNYGYTF
DNA: TGCAGCGTTGAACGGACCGGGGCGGGGAATAATAACTATGGCTACACCTTC

D: -
J: TRBJ1-1
V: TRBV29-1
size: few
CDR3: CSVSDSEAFF
DNA: TGCAGCGTCTCGGACAGTGAAGCTTTCTTT

D: -
J: TRBJ2-3
V: TRBV28
size: -
CDR3: CASSSPGGKSTDTQYF
DNA: TGTGCCAGCAGTTCCCCGGGGGGCAAAAGCACAGATACGCAGTATTTT

D: -
J: TRBJ2-7
V: TRBV29-1
size: -
CDR3: CSVRRQSYEQYF
DNA: TGCAGCGTTCGAAGACAGTCCTACGAGCAGTACTTC

D: -
J: TRBJ2-7
V: TRBV9
size: few
CDR3: CASSPPQGIDEQYF
DNA: TGTGCCAGCAGCCCCCCCCAGGGTATCGACGAGCAGTACTTC

D: -
J: TRBJ2-3
V: TRBV11-2
size: few
CDR3: CASSLDQAADTQYF
DNA: TGTGCCAGCAGCTTAGATCAGGCGGCAGATACGCAGTATTTT

D: -
J: TRBJ2-7
V: TRBV11-2
size: few
CDR3: CASSMGGTGLF
DNA: TGTGCCAGCAGTATGGGGGGGACAGGCCTCTTC

D: TRBD1
J: TRBJ2-3
V: TRBV20-1
size: few
CDR3: CSAMTGGVSDTQYF
DNA: TGCAGTGCAATGACAGGGGGAGTATCAGATACGCAGTATTTT

D: -
J: TRBJ2-3
V: TRBV7-8
size: many
CDR3: CASSLQSTRRTDTQYF
DNA: TGTGCCAGCAGCTTACAATCGACTAGACGCACAGATACGCAGTATTTT

D: -
J: TRBJ1-4
V: TRBV21-1
size: once
CDR3: CASSIYGRLNEKLFF
DNA: TGTGCCAGCAGCATTTATGGACGTTTAAATGAAAAACTGTTTTTT

D: -
J: TRBJ2-1
V: TRBV13
size: -
CDR3: CASSFGRYYNEQFF
DNA: TGTGCCAGCAGCTTCGGACGGTACTACAATGAGCAGTTCTTC

D: -
J: TRBJ2-2
V: TRBV7-6
size: many
CDR3: CASSLSWAGNTGELFF
DNA: TGTGCCAGCAGCTTAAGTTGGGCGGGCAACACCGGGGAGCTGTTTTTT

D: -
J: TRBJ1-6
V: TRBV2
size: few
CDR3: CASSEDGAINNSPLHF
DNA: TGTGCCAGCAGTGAAGACGGGGCGATAAATAATTCACCCCTCCACTTT

D: -
J: TRBJ2-7
V: TRBV2
size: many
CDR3: CASSVRQENSYEQYF
DNA: TGTGCCAGCAGTGTCAGACAGGAAAACTCCTACGAGCAGTACTTC

D: -
J: TRBJ2-5
V: TRBV5-4
size: few
CDR3: CASSLDLAGGETQYF
DNA: TGTGCCAGCAGCTTGGATCTAGCAGGGGGGGAGACCCAGTACTTC

D: TRBD1
J: TRBJ2-3
V: TRBV5-1
size: few
CDR3: CASALQGARTDTQYF
DNA: TGCGCCAGCGCGCTACAGGGGGCACGAACAGATACGCAGTATTTT

D: -
J: TRBJ2-1
V: TRBV4-1
size: few
CDR3: CASSPRTEGSGLNEQFF
DNA: TGCGCCAGCAGCCCCCGGACGGAAGGTAGTGGATTGAATGAGCAGTTCTTC

D: TRBD2
J: TRBJ2-5
V: TRBV6-6
size: -
CDR3: CASSLGTSGQETQYF
DNA: TGTGCCAGCAGTTTGGGGACTAGCGGCCAAGAGACCCAGTACTTC

D: -
J: TRBJ2-5
V: TRBV6-5
size: few
CDR3: CASSYLGQPEETQYF
DNA: TGTGCCAGCAGTTACCTTGGACAGCCTGAGGAGACCCAGTACTTC

D: -
J: TRBJ1-1
V: TRBV18
size: few
CDR3: CASSRDFSEAFF
DNA: TGTGCCAGCTCTCGGGACTTCAGTGAAGCTTTCTTT

D: -
J: TRBJ1-1
V: TRBV19
size: -
CDR3: CASSPPLGWSTEAFF
DNA: TGTGCCAGTAGTCCACCTCTGGGGTGGTCGACTGAAGCTTTCTTT

D: TRBD2
J: TRBJ2-1
V: TRBV12-3/TRBV12-4
size: few
CDR3: CASSLRLGLGWNEQFF
DNA: TGTGCCAGCAGTTTAAGGCTAGGACTAGGGTGGAATGAGCAGTTCTTC

D: -
J: TRBJ1-2
V: TRBV5-5
size: -
CDR3: CASSSLGGDGYTF
DNA: TGTGCCAGCAGCTCCCTAGGAGGAGATGGCTACACCTTC

D: -
J: TRBJ2-7
V: TRBV6-2/TRBV6-3
size: many
CDR3: CASTTSHSYEQYF
DNA: TGTGCCAGCACTACCTCCCACAGCTACGAGCAGTACTTC

D: TRBD1
J: TRBJ2-3
V: TRBV7-2
size: -
CDR3: CASTLTAGTGRTQYF
DNA: TGTGCCAGCACCCTAACGGCCGGGACAGGCCGTACGCAGTATTTT

D: -
J: TRBJ1-4
V: TRBV5-1
size: few
CDR3: CASSLEGHRNEKLFF
DNA: TGCGCCAGCAGCCTGGAGGGACACCGTAATGAAAAACTGTTTTTT

D: TRBD2
J: TRBJ2-5
V: TRBV3-1
size: -
CDR3: CASSQGSGRQTQYF
DNA: TGTGCCAGCAGCCAAGGTAGCGGGAGACAGACCCAGTACTTC

D: TRBD1
J: TRBJ2-1
V: TRBV28
size: -
CDR3: CASRSGQGDNEQFF
DNA: TGTGCCAGCAGATCGGGACAGGGGGACAATGAGCAGTTCTTC

D: TRBD2
J: TRBJ2-3
V: TRBV4-1
size: few
CDR3: CASSPRSGGSTDTQYF
DNA: TGCGCCAGCAGCCCGCGTAGCGGGGGGAGCACAGATACGCAGTATTTT

D: -
J: TRBJ2-1
V: TRBV7-2
size: many
CDR3: CASSPYGLSEQFF
DNA: TGTGCCAGCAGCCCCTACGGGTTGTCGGAGCAGTTCTTC

D: -
J: TRBJ1-5
V: TRBV20-1
size: -
CDR3: CSAQRGGDQPQHF
DNA: TGCAGTGCTCAAAGAGGGGGAGATCAGCCCCAGCATTTT

D: -
J: TRBJ1-4
V: TRBV10-2
size: many
CDR3: CASRPATNEKLFF
DNA: TGCGCCAGCCGACCTGCAACTAATGAAAAACTGTTTTTT

D: -
J: TRBJ1-5
V: TRBV2
size: many
CDR3: CASRFGGYSNQPQHF
DNA: TGTGCCAGCAGGTTCGGAGGCTATAGCAATCAGCCCCAGCATTTT

D: TRBD2
J: TRBJ2-2
V: TRBV2
size: few
CDR3: CASSDRGLAGAFTGELFF
DNA: TGTGCCAGCAGTGACCGGGGACTAGCGGGAGCCTTCACCGGGGAGCTGTTTTTT

D: TRBD1
J: TRBJ2-2
V: TRBV7-2
size: many
CDR3: CASSPTGVNTGELFF
DNA: TGTGCCAGCAGCCCCACAGGGGTAAACACCGGGGAGCTGTTTTTT

D: -
J: TRBJ2-3
V: TRBV29-1
size: -
CDR3: CSVEDPREPQYF
DNA: TGCAGCGTTGAAGATCCCAGGGAGCCGCAGTATTTT

D: TRBD1
J: TRBJ1-3
V: TRBV5-1
size: many
CDR3: CASSSTGPGNTIYF
DNA: TGCGCCAGCAGCTCGACAGGGCCTGGAAACACCATATATTTT

D: -
J: TRBJ2-4
V: TRBV28
size: few
CDR3: CASSLQGSKMNIQYF
DNA: TGTGCCAGCAGTCTCCAGGGGAGTAAAATGAACATTCAGTACTTC

D: -
J: TRBJ2-1
V: TRBV10-3
size: few
CDR3: CAISAQSDEQFF
DNA: TGTGCCATCAGTGCCCAGTCAGATGAGCAGTTCTTC

D: TRBD1
J: TRBJ1-5
V: TRBV6-5
size: -
CDR3: CASSRTGLNQPQHF
DNA: TGTGCCAGCAGTCGGACAGGTTTGAATCAGCCCCAGCATTTT

D: -
J: TRBJ2-2
V: TRBV10-2
size: -
CDR3: CASSDPAGAGELFF
DNA: TGCGCCAGCAGTGATCCGGCAGGGGCCGGGGAGCTGTTTTTT

D: TRBD2
J: TRBJ2-7
V: TRBV12-3/TRBV12-4
size: -
CDR3: CASSLGSGSDWYEQYF
DNA: TGTGCCAGCAGTTTAGGAAGCGGGAGCGACTGGTACGAGCAGTACTTC

D: -
J: TRBJ2-4
V: TRBV4-3
size: many
CDR3: CASSPRSGDVAKNIQYF
DNA: TGCGCCAGCAGCCCCAGATCCGGGGATGTAGCCAAAAACATTCAGTACTTC

D: -
J: TRBJ2-3
V: TRBV29-1
size: few
CDR3: CSVRQVLLADTQYF
DNA: TGCAGCGTCCGACAGGTCCTGCTGGCGGATACGCAGTATTTT

D: -
J: TRBJ2-3
V: TRBV21-1
size: many
CDR3: CASSPPDRAADTQYF
DNA: TGTGCCAGCAGCCCACCGGACAGGGCGGCAGATACGCAGTATTTT

D: TRBD1
J: TRBJ1-4
V: TRBV28
size: -
CDR3: CASLTRGQVRNEKLFF
DNA: TGTGCCAGCCTCACGCGGGGACAGGTCCGTAATGAAAAACTGTTTTTT

D: -
J: TRBJ1-3
V: TRBV7-6
size: many
CDR3: CASSLGMIQSGNTIYF
DNA: TGTGCCAGCAGCTTAGGAATGATTCAATCTGGAAACACCATATATTTT

D: TRBD1
J: TRBJ2-3
V: TRBV14
size: many
CDR3: CASSPPPGDREKDTQYF
DNA: TGTGCCAGCAGCCCCCCGCCCGGGGACAGGGAAAAAGATACGCAGTATTTT

D: TRBD1
J: TRBJ2-7
V: TRBV5-1
size: -
CDR3: CASSLVPQTGTALFYEQYF
DNA: TGCGCCAGCAGCTTGGTACCCCAAACCGGGACAGCGTTGTTCTACGAGCAGTACTTC